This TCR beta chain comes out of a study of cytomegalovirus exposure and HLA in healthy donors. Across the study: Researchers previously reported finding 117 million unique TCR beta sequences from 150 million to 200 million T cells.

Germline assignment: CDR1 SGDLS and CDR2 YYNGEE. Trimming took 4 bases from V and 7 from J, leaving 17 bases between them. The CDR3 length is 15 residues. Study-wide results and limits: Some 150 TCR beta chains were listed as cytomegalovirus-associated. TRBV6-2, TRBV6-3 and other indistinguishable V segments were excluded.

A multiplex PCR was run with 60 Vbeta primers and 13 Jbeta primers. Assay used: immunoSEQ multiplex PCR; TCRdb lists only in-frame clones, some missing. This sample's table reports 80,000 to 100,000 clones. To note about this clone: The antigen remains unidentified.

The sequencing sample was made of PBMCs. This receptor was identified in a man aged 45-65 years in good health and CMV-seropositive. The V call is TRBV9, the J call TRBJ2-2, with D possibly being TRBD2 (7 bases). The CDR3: CASSPSGDIGGELFF. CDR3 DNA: TGTGCCAGCAGCCCCAGCGGGGACATTGGCGGGGAGCTGTTTTTT. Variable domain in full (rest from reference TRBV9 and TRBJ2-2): DSGVTQTPKHLITATGQRVTLRCSPRSGDLSVYWYQQSLDQGLQFLIQYYNGEERAKGNILERFSAQQFPDLHSELNLSSLELGDSALYFCASSPSGDIGGELFFGEGSRLTVL.